This T cell receptor (beta chain) derives from a study of T cell responses to AZD1222 COVID-19 vaccine. The study's findings and limits: Repertoires were obtained solely post-peak T cell response. Along spike, vaccine-associated CD4 TCRs were found throughout, with dominance at 160-218 and 743-854.

Germline CDR1 and CDR2: SGHTA and FQGTGA. Trimming left V 0 bases short and J 5 bases short, with 14 bases between. This CDR3 has 16 residues. Generated by immunoSEQ multiplex PCR, the TCRdb table keeps only in-frame clones and is missing some. This repertoire shows some 130,000 clones, roughly 90% found once; its top ten account for 8.4%. As for this clone: What it binds is unknown.

The TCR comes from an adult in good health. V is TRBV7-3 and J is TRBJ2-1; D is unresolved. This sample comprised peripheral blood, obtained on day 0 of AZD1222 vaccination. In DNA form, the CDR3 reads TGTGCCAGCAGCTTAACGTCCGGTGTCCCGAACAATGAGCAGTTCTTC. Amino acids: CASSLTSGVPNNEQFF.